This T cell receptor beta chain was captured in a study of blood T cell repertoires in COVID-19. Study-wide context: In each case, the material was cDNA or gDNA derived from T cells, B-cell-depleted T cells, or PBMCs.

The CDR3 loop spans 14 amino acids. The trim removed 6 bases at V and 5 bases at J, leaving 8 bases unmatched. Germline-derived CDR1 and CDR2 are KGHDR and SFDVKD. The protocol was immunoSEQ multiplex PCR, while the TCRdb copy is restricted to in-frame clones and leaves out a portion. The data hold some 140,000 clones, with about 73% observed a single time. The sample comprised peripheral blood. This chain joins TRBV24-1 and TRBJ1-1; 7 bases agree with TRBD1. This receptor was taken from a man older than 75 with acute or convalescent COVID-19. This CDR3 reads CATSNRGMGTEAFF. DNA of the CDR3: TGTGCCACCAGTAACAGGGGAATGGGGACTGAAGCTTTCTTT.